This T cell receptor (beta chain) was identified in a study of T cell changes during pregnancy in multiple sclerosis. Germline lookup yields CDR1 MDHEN and CDR2 SYDVKM. Germline trimming cut 6 bases from V and 2 bases from J; bases unmatched to any gene: 5. The CDR3 contains 14 residues. Assay used: immunoSEQ multiplex PCR; TCRdb lists only in-frame clones, some missing. The sample lists tens of thousands of clones, around 92% occurring once. The receptor was isolated from a female donor in good health, enrolled as a control in a pregnancy study. This sequence joins TRBV28 and TRBJ2-3, with 7 bases fitting TRBD2. The material sequenced was peripheral blood, taken in the third trimester of pregnancy. CDR3 sequence reads: CASRDRGDTDTQYF. The CDR3 region has the DNA TGTGCCAGCAGAGACCGGGGGGACACAGATACGCAGTATTTT.